Here is one T cell receptor (beta chain) with its context. DNA at about 0.2 ug, around 30,000 T cell genomes, went into sorted-subset replicate PCRs. TCRdb's copy holds only in-frame clones and misses some; the assay was immunoSEQ multiplex PCR. This table holds some 2,100,000 clones, just over 90% found once. The record originates from a study of shared clonotypes between healthy human individuals. Study-level information: Ranging from 18 to 49 in age, donors were a couple of women and a few men.

Trimming cost V 3 bases and J 8 bases; bases outside gene matches: 9. The length of the CDR3 is 15 residues. Germline V gene sequence: CDR1 LGHNA, CDR2 YSLEER. Only CD45RO-negative cells positively selected for CCR7 counted as naive CD8 cells, so terminally differentiated effector memory CD45RA+ cells were excluded. The sample was naive CD8+ T cells from PBMCs. The clonotype comes from a man between 18 and 29 years old in good health. Some clones in this sample may be carry-over from other donors' samples. The V call is TRBV4-3, the J call TRBJ1-4; 7 bases line up with TRBD1. For the CDR3, the DNA is TGCGCCAGCAGCCAGTCGACAGGGCCAACCGAAAAACTGTTTTTT. It encodes CASSQSTGPTEKLFF.